These 12 T cell receptor beta chains originate from one sample sequenced in a study of T cell responses to AZD1222 COVID-19 vaccine. Sequenced by immunoSEQ multiplex PCR; TCRdb stores in-frame clones only, minus some. The table includes approximately 210,000 clones, roughly 90% detected once. The sample in question was peripheral blood, obtained 28 days after the second AZD1222 dose. These TCRs come from an adult who received the AZD1222 COVID-19 vaccine.

V gene TRBV2 combines with J gene TRBJ2-1; D is perhaps TRBD1 (5 bases). The CDR3 runs 14 residues. CDR1 is SNHLY, CDR2 FYNNEI, per germline. V was trimmed by 8 bases and J by 5 bases, leaving 16 bases between them. The DNA for the CDR3 is TGTGCCAGCGCCATACAGGTCGGAGACAATGAGCAGTTCTTC. Amino acid sequence: CASAIQVGDNEQFF.

This chain links TRBV20-1 with TRBJ1-2; D gene ambiguous. Trimming removed 6 bases at V and 7 bases at J, with 9 bases between. This CDR3 spans 10 amino acids. Germline CDR1 and CDR2: DFQATT and SNEGSKA (reference sequence). The chain's CDR3 is CSARHTGYTF. The CDR3 DNA reads as TGCAGTGCCAGACACACTGGCTACACCTTC.

The rearrangement uses TRBV27 and TRBJ2-2; possibly TRBD1 for D (5 bases). This CDR3 has 11 residues. CDR1 and CDR2 from the germline V gene are MNHEY and SMNVEV (reference sequence). V was cut by 6 bases and J by 8 bases, with 7 bases left in between. CDR3 in DNA: TGTGCCAGCAGAGGGGTTGGGGAGCTGTTTTTT. Encoded protein: CASRGVGELFF.

This clone has more than one count but fewer than ten. The chain is built from TRBV6-6 and TRBJ2-7; 9 positions match TRBD2. Trimming at V came to 5 bases and at J to 5 bases, leaving 10 bases not matched to a gene. Germline V gene sequence: CDR1 MNHNY, CDR2 SVGAGI (reference sequence). This CDR3 has 15 amino acids. The CDR3: CASSPGTSQGHEQYF. DNA for the CDR3: TGTGCCAGCAGTCCCGGGACTAGCCAAGGGCACGAGCAGTACTTC.

The chain has TRBV6-6 and TRBJ2-2, with D hard to call. Between the trimmed V and J ends, which lost 8 bases and 3 bases, there was a span of 4 bases. This CDR3 is 11 amino acids long. In germline, CDR1 is MNHNY, CDR2 SVGAGI (reference sequence). CDR3 nucleotides: TGTGCCAGCCAATACACCGGGGAGCTGTTTTTT. Translating it yields CASQYTGELFF.

The count of this clone is one. The V call is TRBV5-5, the J call TRBJ2-5; D is uncertain. There are 13 residues in the CDR3. Between the trimmed V and J ends, which lost 4 bases and 5 bases, there was a span of 12 bases. In germline, CDR1 is SGHKS, CDR2 YYEKEE (reference sequence). The CDR3 is CASSQDPVETQYF. CDR3 coding DNA: TGTGCCAGCAGCCAGGACCCAGTGGAGACCCAGTACTTC.

The chain joins TRBV7-3 to TRBJ2-1, with D tentatively TRBD1 (6 bases). This CDR3 has 15 residues. Looked up from germline, CDR1 is SGHTA and CDR2 is FQGTGA. V lost 5 bases, J lost 3 bases, and 14 bases lay in between. CDR3 sequence reads: CASSPGRGLYNEQFF. CDR3 bases: TGTGCCAGCAGCCCCGGCAGGGGCCTCTACAATGAGCAGTTCTTC. Looking up the rest from reference TRBV7-3 and TRBJ2-1 gives the full variable domain: GAGVSQTPSNKVTEKGKYVELRCDPISGHTALYWYRQSLGQGPEFLIYFQGTGAADDSGLPNDRFFAVRPEGSVSTLKIQRTERGDSAVYLCASSPGRGLYNEQFFGPGTRLTVL.

The chain joins TRBV28 to TRBJ2-5; D is unresolved. Germline CDR1 and CDR2: MDHEN and SYDVKM. CDR3 length: 14 residues. Trimming took 2 bases from V and 1 from J, leaving 8 bases between them. The CDR3, as DNA: TGTGCCAGCAGTTTACCCGGAATCCAAGAGACCCAGTACTTC. Its translation: CASSLPGIQETQYF. The entire variable domain, with the rest obtained from reference TRBV28 and TRBJ2-5, is as follows: DVKVTQSSRYLVKRTGEKVFLECVQDMDHENMFWYRQDPGLGLRLIYFSYDVKMKEKGDIPEGYSVSREKKERFSLILESASTNQTSMYLCASSLPGIQETQYFGPGTRLLVL.

The chain links TRBV7-9 to TRBJ1-4; perhaps TRBD1 as D (5 bases). V shed 5 bases and J shed 7 bases, with 11 bases lying between them. Germline lookup yields CDR1 SEHNR and CDR2 FQNEAQ (reference sequence). The CDR3 loop spans 13 amino acids. CDR3 nucleotides: TGTGCCAGCAGCCCGATGGGGGGTGAAAAACTGTTTTTT. This sequence encodes CASSPMGGEKLFF.

CDR3 region: CASSAGTGGTEAFF. DNA of the CDR3: TGTGCCAGCAGCGCCGGGACAGGTGGAACTGAAGCTTTCTTT. The chain has TRBV25-1 and TRBJ1-1, with 8 bases aligning to TRBD1. Germline CDR1 reads MGHDK; CDR2 reads SYGVNS. This CDR3 is built from 14 residues. J was trimmed by 5 bases and V by 6 bases; bases with no gene match: 8.

The V and J genes are TRBV28 and TRBJ2-3; 10 nucleotides line up with TRBD2. The CDR3 loop spans 17 amino acids. CDR1 is MDHEN and CDR2 is SYDVKM in the germline V gene. Germline trimming cut 4 bases from V and 1 base from J; bases unmatched to any gene: 8. The CDR3 nucleotides are TGTGCCAGCAGTTCCGCCGCTAGCGGGAGAGGCACAGATACGCAGTATTTT. Amino acid sequence: CASSSAASGRGTDTQYF. Based on the CDR3 plus reference TRBV28 and TRBJ2-3, the full variable domain is DVKVTQSSRYLVKRTGEKVFLECVQDMDHENMFWYRQDPGLGLRLIYFSYDVKMKEKGDIPEGYSVSREKKERFSLILESASTNQTSMYLCASSSAASGRGTDTQYFGPGTRLTVL.

Here the CDR3 reads CASSLSTSGIYEQYF. CDR3 in DNA: TGTGCCAGCTCACTATCGACTAGCGGGATCTACGAGCAGTACTTC. The chain links TRBV18 to TRBJ2-7; 11 bases are a match to TRBD2. This CDR3 region has 15 residues. With 4 bases clipped from V and 3 bases from J, the junction kept 5 bases outside the gene matches. Germline values: CDR1 KGHSH, CDR2 LQKENI.